The clone carrying this T cell receptor beta chain has at least ten counts. Its antigen remains unidentified. The time point was: sample taken at primary tumor resection. This CDR3 spans 14 amino acids. J gave up 3 bases and V 0 bases, and 0 bases lay outside the gene matches. Per the germline V gene, CDR1 is MNHEY and CDR2 is SVGEGT. This entry belongs to a study of spatial heterogeneity in lung cancer. About the research overall: There were, on average, more than nine raw-read appearances for each unique TCR and UMI combination. Study conclusions and caveats: Counts of expanded alpha and beta TCRs within tumors tracked the tumor nonsynonymous mutation count. Numbers of ubiquitous and regional expanded TCRs tracked ubiquitous and regional nonsynonymous mutation counts, respectively.

TCRdb independently ran MiXCR on the 5' RACE reads; one entry per CDR3 protein. The sample yields some 9,800 distinct CDR3 sequences, roughly 6.3% seen once. This chain uses TRBV6-2 or TRBV6-3 with TRBJ2-7; 9 bases align to TRBD1. Sequenced here: lung tumor tissue, sampled at surgery. This TCR was sampled from a male donor with early-stage non-small cell lung cancer. The CDR3 DNA sequence: TGTGCCAGCAGTTACTCGACAGGGGGCTACGAGCAGTACTTC. Its protein is CASSYSTGGYEQYF.